This is a list of T cell receptor beta chains from one sample in a study of blood T cell repertoires in COVID-19. Repertoires were generated with immunoSEQ multiplex PCR, while TCRdb's copy carries only in-frame clones and drops some. There are roughly 230,000 clones in the sample; 65% to 85% occur only once, and approximately 4.8% lies in the top ten. Input material: peripheral blood. These TCRs come from a man between 50 and 59 years old with active or convalescent COVID-19. Both conserved end residues are trimmed from each CDR3.

j_call v_call cdr3_aa
TRBJ1-2 TRBV6-1 ASSENTPYGYT
TRBJ2-1 TRBV5-1 ASSLSGSSYNEQF
TRBJ2-2 TRBV4-3 ASSQDLAGYTGELF
TRBJ1-2 TRBV6-1 ASSESGRVDGYT
TRBJ2-3 TRBV19 ASSALTGVDTQY
TRBJ2-1 TRBV5-4 ASSPRGSGDYNEQF
TRBJ1-2 TRBV9 ASSATGGADYGYT
TRBJ2-1 TRBV30 AWSLGGAFNEQF
TRBJ2-1 TRBV25-1 ASSGTGQGEQF
TRBJ1-6 TRBV3-1/TRBV3-2 ASSQGGQGLNSPLH
TRBJ2-7 TRBV14 ASSRQGQPPVEQY
TRBJ2-2 TRBV28 ASGLPGNTGELF
TRBJ2-1 TRBV7-9 ASSWTSGYNEQF
TRBJ1-1 TRBV4-1 ASSQVRGIEAF
TRBJ2-7 TRBV9 ASSAQGYEQY
TRBJ2-1 TRBV5-4 ASRAGLAGGVPNEQF
TRBJ2-1 TRBV9 ASGGLVQF
TRBJ2-2 TRBV5-1 ASSSWVPGTGELF
TRBJ2-7 TRBV7-6 ASSLEGSGSYEQY
TRBJ2-3 TRBV5-4 ASSLVAGGSADTQY
TRBJ1-1 TRBV5-1 ASSSSAGGTEAF
TRBJ2-3 TRBV6-4 ASSDRAGGDTQY
TRBJ2-3 TRBV5-8 ASSLHRQADTQY
TRBJ2-2 TRBV9 ASSAPQGGSNTGELF
TRBJ1-6 TRBV6-5 ASRTGGTGSPLH
TRBJ1-1 TRBV19 ATQDRLNTEAF
TRBJ2-7 TRBV27 ASSRTGRSIEQY